Listed below are T cell receptor beta chains from one sample, sequenced in a study of T cell responses to AZD1222 COVID-19 vaccine. Clones were read by immunoSEQ multiplex PCR, and TCRdb kept only the in-frame ones, dropping some. The profile shows approximately 73,000 clones, roughly 85% of them singletons. Sample: peripheral blood, taken on day 0 of AZD1222 vaccination. The receptors originated from an adult in good health. Both conserved end residues are part of each CDR3. Each record gives: V gene, clone size, D gene, J gene, CDR3 protein, CDR3 DNA. A D gene is named only where the DNA matches it firmly. Size tells how often a clone was seen (once, few, many) or the class of an expanded clone, and some rows leave it out.

>TRBV9|.|.|TRBJ2-3
CASSVGRLIDTQYF
TGTGCCAGCAGCGTCGGCCGTTTGATAGATACGCAGTATTTT
>TRBV5-1|.|TRBD2|TRBJ2-3
CASSLVVAGHTDTQYF
TGCGCCAGCAGCTTGGTGGTAGCGGGCCACACAGATACGCAGTATTTT
>TRBV6-2/TRBV6-3|.|TRBD1|TRBJ1-1
CASSHWTGGGEAFF
TGTGCCAGCAGCCACTGGACAGGGGGCGGTGAAGCTTTCTTT
>TRBV6-2/TRBV6-3|.|TRBD2|TRBJ2-1
CASSQGSGDLEQFF
TGTGCCAGCAGTCAAGGAAGCGGGGATCTTGAGCAGTTCTTC
>TRBV5-8|.|.|TRBJ1-2
CASRPRQASNTF
TGTGCCAGCAGACCCCGACAGGCCAGTAACACCTTC
>TRBV2|.|.|TRBJ2-3
CASSVFIGPEADTQYF
TGTGCCAGCAGTGTCTTTATCGGGCCAGAGGCAGATACGCAGTATTTT
>TRBV27|.|TRBD2|TRBJ2-1
CATLAGGSSYNEQFF
TGTGCCACCCTCGCTGGCGGGAGCTCCTACAATGAGCAGTTCTTC
>TRBV23-1|.|.|TRBJ1-5
CASSHGGLARNQPQHF
TGCGCCAGCAGTCATGGGGGGTTAGCAAGGAATCAGCCCCAGCATTTT
>TRBV7-2|once|.|TRBJ1-1
CASSLAGGNTEAFF
TGTGCCAGCAGCTTAGCGGGCGGGAACACTGAAGCTTTCTTT
>TRBV11-1|.|.|TRBJ1-1
CASRLGVNTEAFF
TGTGCCAGCCGATTGGGGGTGAACACTGAAGCTTTCTTT
>TRBV5-6|.|TRBD1|TRBJ1-5
CASSWGGTANQPQHF
TGTGCCAGCAGCTGGGGAGGGACAGCGAATCAGCCCCAGCATTTT
>TRBV13|.|.|TRBJ2-3
CASSLRGGDTQYF
TGTGCCAGCAGCTTAAGGGGCGGGGATACGCAGTATTTT
>TRBV3-1/TRBV3-2|.|.|TRBJ2-1
CASSQRGPSYNEQFF
TGTGCCAGCAGCCAACGGGGGCCCTCCTACAATGAGCAGTTCTTC
>TRBV25-1|once|.|TRBJ1-3
CASSEGGAGNTIYF
TGTGCCAGCAGTGAAGGAGGGGCTGGAAACACCATATATTTT
>TRBV5-1|.|.|TRBJ1-2
CASSLAVQNYGYTF
TGCGCCAGCAGCTTGGCGGTCCAGAACTATGGCTACACCTTC
>TRBV29-1|.|.|TRBJ1-2
CSANRVANYGYTF
TGCAGCGCAAACAGGGTAGCTAACTATGGCTACACCTTC
>TRBV20-1|.|.|TRBJ2-1
CSPKGYNEQFF
TGCAGTCCCAAGGGCTACAATGAGCAGTTCTTC
>TRBV30|.|.|TRBJ1-6
CAWKTRLNSPLHF
TGTGCCTGGAAGACACGGCTAAATTCACCCCTCCACTTT
>TRBV5-1|few|.|TRBJ1-1
CASRTGAPMNTEAFF
TGCGCCAGCAGGACAGGCGCCCCTATGAACACTGAAGCTTTCTTT
>TRBV6-2/TRBV6-3|.|.|TRBJ1-1
CASSPHNTNTEAFF
TGTGCCAGCAGCCCCCATAACACGAACACTGAAGCTTTCTTT
>TRBV2|.|TRBD2|TRBJ2-1
CASSGLAGKSSYNEQFF
TGTGCCAGCAGCGGACTAGCGGGTAAGAGCTCCTACAATGAGCAGTTCTTC
>TRBV11-2|.|TRBD1|TRBJ1-1
CASSPERDRVAFF
TGTGCCAGCAGCCCGGAGAGGGACAGGGTAGCTTTCTTT
>TRBV10-3|.|.|TRBJ2-7
CAIGPDYEQYF
TGTGCCATAGGTCCAGACTACGAGCAGTACTTC
>TRBV5-4|.|.|TRBJ1-2
CASSRSGIYGYTF
TGTGCCAGCAGCCGATCCGGGATCTATGGCTACACCTTC
>TRBV9|.|.|TRBJ2-7
CASSVEGEGSEQYF
TGTGCCAGCAGCGTAGAGGGAGAGGGGAGCGAGCAGTACTTC
>TRBV6-2/TRBV6-3|.|TRBD1|TRBJ2-2
CASSRDRRPTLPGELFF
TGTGCCAGCAGTCGGGACAGGCGACCGACCCTACCCGGGGAGCTGTTTTTT
>TRBV11-2|.|.|TRBJ1-2
CASSLGDRYYGYTF
TGTGCCAGCAGCCTAGGCGACAGATACTATGGCTACACCTTC
>TRBV30|.|.|TRBJ1-5
CAWSGQKSGNQPQHF
TGTGCCTGGAGTGGACAGAAGTCCGGCAATCAGCCCCAGCATTTT
>TRBV7-8|.|.|TRBJ1-2
CASSFEDANYGYTF
TGTGCCAGCAGCTTCGAGGATGCTAACTATGGCTACACCTTC
>TRBV27|.|.|TRBJ1-1
CASSTRGADAEAFF
TGTGCCAGCAGCACGCGAGGGGCTGACGCTGAAGCTTTCTTT
>TRBV5-5|.|.|TRBJ2-1
CASSSEYTSYNEQFF
TGTGCCAGCAGTTCAGAATACACATCTTACAATGAGCAGTTCTTC